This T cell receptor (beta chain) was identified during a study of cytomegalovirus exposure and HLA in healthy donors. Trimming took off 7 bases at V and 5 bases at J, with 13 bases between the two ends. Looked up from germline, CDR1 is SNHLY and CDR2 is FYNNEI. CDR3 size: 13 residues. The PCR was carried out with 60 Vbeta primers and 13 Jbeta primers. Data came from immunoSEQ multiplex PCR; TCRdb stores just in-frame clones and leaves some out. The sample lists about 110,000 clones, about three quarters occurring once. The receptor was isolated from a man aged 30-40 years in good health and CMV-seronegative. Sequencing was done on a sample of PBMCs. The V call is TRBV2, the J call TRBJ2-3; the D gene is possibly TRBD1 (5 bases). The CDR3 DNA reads TGTGCCAGCACCGACCGAGGACAAGATACGCAGTATTTT. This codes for CASTDRGQDTQYF.